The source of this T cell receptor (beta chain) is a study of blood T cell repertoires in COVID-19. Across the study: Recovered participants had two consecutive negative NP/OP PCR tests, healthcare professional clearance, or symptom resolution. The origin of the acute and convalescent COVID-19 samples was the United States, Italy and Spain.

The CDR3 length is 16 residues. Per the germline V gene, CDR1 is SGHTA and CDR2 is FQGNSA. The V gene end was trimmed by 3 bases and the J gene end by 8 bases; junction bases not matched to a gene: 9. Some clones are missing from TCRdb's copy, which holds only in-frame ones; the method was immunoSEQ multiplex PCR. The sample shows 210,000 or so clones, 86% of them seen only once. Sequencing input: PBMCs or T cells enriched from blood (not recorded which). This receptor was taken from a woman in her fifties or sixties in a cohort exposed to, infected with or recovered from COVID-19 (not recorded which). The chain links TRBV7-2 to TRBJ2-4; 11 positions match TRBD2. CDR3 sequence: CASSFSIAGGRDIQYF. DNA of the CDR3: TGTGCCAGCAGCTTTTCGATAGCGGGGGGGCGCGACATTCAGTACTTC.